The 32 T cell receptor beta chains given below trace back to one sample, sequenced in a study of beta chain features in type 1 diabetes. The sequenced template was cDNA made from the entire isolated RNA. Assay: immunoSEQ multiplex PCR; the TCRdb copy retains only in-frame clones and omits some. The data contain 50,000 to 65,000 clones, around 40% of them singletons. No antigen has been assigned to these receptors. Regarding the study as a whole: Type 1 diabetes patients had TCRB CDR3s that were shorter (moderately but significantly so) in all four CD4+ subsets.

Sequences were obtained from Tregs from blood. The receptors were sampled from a young man with type 1 diabetes.

The chain is built from TRBV7-2 and TRBJ2-2; the match to TRBD2 covers 8 bases. The CDR3 contains 15 residues. Per germline, CDR1 SGHTA and CDR2 FQGNSA. The V gene end was trimmed by 4 bases and the J gene end by 6 bases; junction bases not matched to a gene: 7. The CDR3 coding sequence is TGTGCCAGCAGCTCAGCTAGCGGGCGATCCGGGGAGCTGTTTTTT. It encodes CASSSASGRSGELFF.

The rearrangement joins TRBV5-1 to TRBJ1-4; D gene uncertain. V was cut by 7 bases and J by 0 bases, with 4 bases left in between. There are 12 residues in the CDR3. The germline CDR1 and CDR2 sequences are SGHRS and YFSETQ. The CDR3 protein is CASRATNEKLFF. In nucleotides, the CDR3 is TGCGCCAGCCGTGCAACTAATGAAAAACTGTTTTTT.

This clone was seen only a few times. The chain combines TRBV5-1 with TRBJ1-4; 10 bases line up with TRBD1. The CDR3 is 14 residues long. Trimming at V came to 4 bases and at J to 8 bases, leaving 5 bases not matched to a gene. Germline V gene data show CDR1 as SGHRS and CDR2 as YFSETQ. CDR3 DNA: TGCGCCAGCAGCGGAGGACAGGGGGACGAAAAACTGTTTTTT. The encoded protein is CASSGGQGDEKLFF.

This clone has a handful of counts. The V gene is TRBV19, the J gene TRBJ1-1; 8 nucleotides agree with TRBD1. The germline gives CDR1 LNHDA, CDR2 SQIVND (reference sequence). The CDR3 sequence is 14 residues long. The V segment lost 9 bases and the J segment 0 bases; nucleotides outside the gene matches: 6. CDR3 coding DNA: TGTGCCAGCAGGACAGGGCGATTGAACACTGAAGCTTTCTTT. Translated, it gives CASRTGRLNTEAFF.

The chain links TRBV6-1 to TRBJ2-7, with D possibly being TRBD2 (5 bases). CDR1 is MNHNS, CDR2 SASEGT, per germline. Trimming removed 7 bases at V and 0 bases at J, with 7 bases between. The CDR3 covers 12 residues. CDR3 sequence (DNA): TGTGCCAGCACTACTAGCTCCTACGAGCAGTACTTC. It yields the protein CASTTSSYEQYF.

This clone was seen more than once but under ten times. The gene calls are TRBV19 and TRBJ2-1; 12 bases fit TRBD2. This CDR3 spans 13 amino acids. Losses at the gene ends were 10 bases for V and 6 bases for J; bases not matched to a gene: 4. CDR1 and CDR2 from the germline V gene are LNHDA and SQIVND (reference sequence). For the CDR3, the DNA is TGTGCCACCGCGGGACTAGCGGGCAATGAGCAGTTCTTC. This encodes CATAGLAGNEQFF.

This clone was counted a few times. The V gene is TRBV30, the J gene TRBJ2-5, with 8 bases lining up with TRBD2. V shed 0 bases, J shed 2 bases, and the junction held 2 bases outside the gene matches. This CDR3 has 14 amino acids. Germline V lookup: CDR1 GTSNPN, CDR2 SVGIG (reference sequence). CDR3 loop: CAWSVRGGQETQYF. The CDR3 DNA sequence: TGTGCCTGGAGTGTACGGGGGGGACAAGAGACCCAGTACTTC.

This chain uses TRBV7-3 with TRBJ1-6; the D is unclear. Trimming cost V 5 bases and J 9 bases, with 11 bases left between them. The CDR3 covers 13 residues. Per the germline V gene, CDR1 is SGHTA and CDR2 is FQGTGA. CDR3 nucleotide sequence: TGTGCCAGCAGCCTTAGGCGCGGTTCACCCCTCCACTTT. It codes for CASSLRRGSPLHF.

This clone turned up a few times. The rearrangement uses TRBV6-5 and TRBJ2-3; D is unclear. The V end lost 0 bases, the J end lost 2 bases, and 12 bases lay between the germline ends. This CDR3 is 16 amino acids long. Looked up from germline, CDR1 is MNHEY and CDR2 is SVGAGI. This CDR3 is CASSYSSIPTTDTQYF. CDR3 DNA: TGTGCCAGCAGTTACTCTAGTATTCCAACCACAGATACGCAGTATTTT.

The genes are TRBV5-1 and TRBJ2-6; D uncertain. This CDR3 has 16 residues. V was shortened by 0 bases and J by 0 bases, with 7 bases between the two germline ends. CDR1 and CDR2 from the germline V gene are SGHRS and YFSETQ. The CDR3 loop reads CASSLGRTSGANVLTF. In DNA form, the CDR3 reads TGCGCCAGCAGCTTGGGCAGAACCTCTGGGGCCAACGTCCTGACTTTC.

This clone has a handful of counts. This chain uses TRBV28 with TRBJ2-1, with 7 bases aligning to TRBD2. V gave up 1 base and J gave up 7 bases; unmatched junction bases: 7. CDR3 size: 15 residues. Germline CDR1 reads MDHEN; CDR2 reads SYDVKM. CDR3: CASSLLASGINEQFF. Written as DNA, the CDR3 is TGTGCCAGCAGTTTATTGGCCAGCGGGATAAATGAGCAGTTCTTC.

The chain has TRBV28 and TRBJ2-5; 14 bases are a match to TRBD2. The V gene end was trimmed by 6 bases and the J gene end by 5 bases; junction bases not matched to a gene: 11. From germline, CDR1 is MDHEN and CDR2 SYDVKM. The CDR3 totals 17 residues. CDR3 loop: CASSPLGLAGGFETQYF. CDR3 sequence (DNA): TGTGCCAGCAGCCCTCTTGGACTAGCGGGAGGATTTGAGACCCAGTACTTC.

The chain has TRBV5-1 and TRBJ2-3; 12 bases are a match to TRBD2. CDR1 is SGHRS, CDR2 YFSETQ, per germline. This CDR3 is built from 17 residues. V dropped 1 base and J dropped 2; count of bases not matched to a gene: 5. The CDR3 loop is CASSLSLAGGTTDTQYF. CDR3 DNA: TGCGCCAGCAGCTTGTCACTAGCGGGAGGAACCACAGATACGCAGTATTTT.

This clone was seen more than once but under ten times. The chain is built from TRBV21-1 and TRBJ2-2; TRBD1 was called by the table and not checked on the DNA. TRBV21-1 is designated a pseudogene. This CDR3 contains 14 residues. CDR3 sequence reads: CASSWTGGPGELFF. The CDR3 nucleotides are TGTGCCAGCTCCTGGACAGGGGGCCCCGGGGAGCTGTTTTTT.

The rearrangement uses TRBV11-2 and TRBJ2-1; D call uncertain. Trimming removed 2 bases from V and 0 bases from J, with 14 bases in between. This CDR3 is 17 amino acids long. In germline, CDR1 is SGHAT, CDR2 FQNNGV. The CDR3 DNA reads as TGTGCCAGCAGCTTACTCCCCACTTGGAGCTCCTACAATGAGCAGTTCTTC. The encoded protein is CASSLLPTWSSYNEQFF.

In its sample, this clone was seen a few times. The CDR3: CASSLTFNTGELFF. As DNA, the CDR3 is TGTGCCAGCAGCTTAACCTTCAACACCGGGGAGCTGTTTTTT. The chain couples TRBV7-3 to TRBJ2-2; D is undetermined. Germline values: CDR1 SGHTA, CDR2 FQGTGA. This CDR3 spans 14 amino acids. Trimming left V 0 bases short and J 2 bases short, with 4 bases between.

This clone has just a few counts. The chain combines TRBV5-1 with TRBJ2-2; 14 bases are a match to TRBD2. Germline V CDR1 and CDR2: SGHRS, YFSETQ. Unmatched junction bases numbered 6, after V lost 4 bases and J lost 4 bases. The CDR3 runs 17 residues. The CDR3 DNA follows: TGCGCCAGCAGCGGGGGACTAGCGGGAGTTTCCACCGGGGAGCTGTTTTTT. It codes for CASSGGLAGVSTGELFF.

This chain uses TRBV2 with TRBJ1-1, with TRBD1 as a possible D gene (5 bases). Germline loops: CDR1 SNHLY, CDR2 FYNNEI. CDR3 length: 14 residues. Trimming cost V 6 bases and J 6 bases, with 17 bases left between them. The CDR3, as DNA: TGTGCCAGCAGATTGGACAAGGGTGTCCCTGAAGCTTTCTTT. It specifies CASRLDKGVPEAFF.

This clone was detected once. The chain carries TRBV2 and TRBJ2-5, with D possibly matching TRBD2 (6 bases). CDR3 size: 15 residues. Germline V gives CDR1 SNHLY, CDR2 FYNNEI. V was trimmed by 8 bases and J by 2 bases, leaving 18 bases between them. This CDR3 reads CASSRMSAGQETQYF. CDR3 DNA: TGTGCCAGCTCCCGGATGTCGGCGGGGCAAGAGACCCAGTACTTC.

The rearrangement joins TRBV2 to TRBJ1-5; 9 bases are shared with TRBD1. Germline CDR1 is SNHLY and CDR2 is FYNNEI. The J segment lost 1 base and the V segment lost 7 bases, leaving 2 bases of the junction unmatched. The CDR3 spans 14 residues. The CDR3 bases are TGTGCCAGCACCGGGACAGGGAGCAATCAGCCCCAGCATTTT. It specifies CASTGTGSNQPQHF.

The rearrangement links TRBV7-2 to TRBJ1-3; D not certain. Germline V gene sequence: CDR1 SGHTA, CDR2 FQGNSA. Trimming pared 5 bases from V and 1 base from J, leaving 9 bases between. This CDR3 is built from 14 residues. DNA for the CDR3: TGTGCCAGCAGCCCGGGGTTTTCTGGAAACACCATATATTTT. Its translation is CASSPGFSGNTIYF. The full variable domain, its missing parts supplied by reference TRBV7-2 and TRBJ1-3, is GAGVSQSPSNKVTEKGKDVELRCDPISGHTALYWYRQSLGQGLEFLIYFQGNSAPDKSGLPSDRFSAERTGGSVSTLTIQRTQQEDSAVYLCASSPGFSGNTIYFGEGSWLTVV.

This clone was seen a handful of times. V usage is TRBV11-2 and J usage is TRBJ2-1, with D possibly matching TRBD2 (6 bases). Germline CDR1 reads SGHAT; CDR2 reads FQNNGV. V lost 6 bases and J lost 6, with 18 bases in between. CDR3 length: 15 residues. Here the CDR3 reads CASSPSGTFGNEQFF. The DNA of the CDR3 is TGTGCCAGCAGTCCCTCCGGGACTTTCGGCAATGAGCAGTTCTTC.

The chain couples TRBV7-9 to TRBJ2-3; 7 bases are a match to TRBD2. J gave up 5 bases and V 3 bases, and 8 bases lay outside the gene matches. The CDR3 has 15 amino acids. Germline values: CDR1 SEHNR, CDR2 FQNEAQ (reference sequence). CDR3 in amino acids: CASSFQTSPGDTQYF. CDR3 coding DNA: TGTGCCAGCAGCTTTCAGACTAGCCCCGGAGATACGCAGTATTTT.

The chain is built from TRBV7-9 and TRBJ2-2; 10 bases fit TRBD1. Germline assignment: CDR1 SEHNR and CDR2 FQNEAQ (reference sequence). V shed 1 base, J shed 7 bases, and the junction held 9 bases outside the gene matches. The CDR3 covers 17 residues. The CDR3 DNA follows: TGTGCCAGCAGCTTAGGGGGGACAGGGGCCGTCGTCGGGGAGCTGTTTTTT. Translated: CASSLGGTGAVVGELFF.

This clone has only a few counts. The rearrangement uses TRBV13 and TRBJ2-1; 10 bases are a match to TRBD1. Germline CDR1 PRHDT, CDR2 FYEKMQ (reference sequence). The CDR3 is made up of 16 amino acids. V shed 3 bases, J shed 4 bases, and the junction held 6 bases outside the gene matches. Here the CDR3 reads CASSFDRGLLYNEQFF. CDR3 DNA sequence: TGTGCCAGCAGCTTCGACAGGGGGCTACTGTACAATGAGCAGTTCTTC.

The chain carries TRBV7-3 and TRBJ1-1; D possibly corresponds to TRBD1 (6 bases). V was pared by 5 bases and J by 1 base, with 14 bases between. Germline CDR1 reads SGHTA; CDR2 reads FQGTGA. The CDR3 sequence is 15 residues long. In DNA form, the CDR3 reads TGTGCCAGCAGCGTCCAACAGGGAAGGAACACTGAAGCTTTCTTT. It is translated as CASSVQQGRNTEAFF.

This clone was picked up a small number of times. J is TRBJ2-7 and V is TRBV5-1, with TRBD1 identical over 7 bases. Germline CDR1 and CDR2: SGHRS and YFSETQ. The CDR3 has 14 amino acids. After removal of 3 bases from V and 3 bases from J, the junction contained 6 bases not matched to a gene. The CDR3 DNA sequence: TGCGCCAGCAGCTCAGACAGGGCCCTCTACGAGCAGTACTTC. Protein product: CASSSDRALYEQYF.

As DNA, the CDR3 is TGTGCCAGCAGGTTAGCGGGAGCAGGGGAGACCCAGTACTTC. Encoded protein: CASRLAGAGETQYF. This sequence joins TRBV6-5 and TRBJ2-5; 9 positions agree with TRBD2. In germline, CDR1 is MNHEY, CDR2 SVGAGI. CDR3 size: 14 residues. V dropped 6 bases and J dropped 5; count of bases not matched to a gene: 7.

The chain recombines TRBV19 with TRBJ2-7; D unresolved. V lost 5 bases and J 3 bases, leaving 17 bases between the germline ends. The CDR3 loop spans 15 amino acids. Per the germline V gene, CDR1 is LNHDA and CDR2 is SQIVND (reference sequence). The CDR3 DNA reads as TGTGCCAGTAGTCCGAGACATTTAGACAACTACGAGCAGTACTTC. This gives the protein CASSPRHLDNYEQYF.

The chain has TRBV19 and TRBJ2-2; the match to TRBD2 covers 11 bases. Losses at the gene ends were 5 bases for V and 4 bases for J; bases not matched to a gene: 6. In germline, CDR1 is LNHDA, CDR2 SQIVND (reference sequence). CDR3 size: 16 residues. CDR3 nucleotides: TGTGCCAGTAGTCCGCCCGGACTAGCGGGCACCGGGGAGCTGTTTTTT. It specifies CASSPPGLAGTGELFF.

The CDR3 is CASSYSGSAETQYF. In nucleotides, the CDR3 is TGCGCCAGCAGCTATAGCGGGAGCGCTGAGACCCAGTACTTC. The chain uses TRBV5-1 and TRBJ2-5; 9 bases agree with TRBD2. The germline V gene has CDR1 SGHRS and CDR2 YFSETQ. V lost 3 bases to trimming and J lost 5 bases; unmatched junction nucleotides: 5. This CDR3 comprises 14 residues.

This clone occurred a few times. V gene TRBV6-5 combines with J gene TRBJ1-2; 8 bases are shared with TRBD1. The CDR3 totals 14 residues. The germline V gene encodes CDR1 MNHEY and CDR2 SVGAGI. Trimming took 2 bases from V and 7 from J; bases not matched to a gene: 6. CDR3 in amino acids: CASSYTTGAGGYTF. In DNA form, the CDR3 reads TGTGCCAGCAGTTACACGACAGGGGCGGGTGGCTACACCTTC.